This is a list of T cell receptor beta chains from one sample in a study of blood T cell repertoires in COVID-19. Assay: immunoSEQ multiplex PCR; the TCRdb copy retains only in-frame clones and omits some. The sample yields around 140,000 clones, about 89% seen once. Sequencing input: peripheral blood. Receptors were obtained from a man aged 45-60 years with active COVID-19. Both conserved end residues are part of each CDR3. The order of the fields is clone size, D gene, V gene, J gene, CDR3 protein, CDR3 DNA. The D gene is left open where the match is weak. Some rows mark clone size as missing; the rest say once, few, many or name a class of expanded clone.

NA,NA,TRBV7-9,TRBJ1-3,CASSLVDRVSGNTIYF,TGTGCCAGCAGCTTAGTCGACAGAGTCTCTGGAAACACCATATATTTT
NA,NA,TRBV15,TRBJ1-1,CAAGKVVSVAEAFF,TGTGCCGCGGGTAAGGTCGTCAGTGTGGCTGAAGCTTTCTTT
NA,NA,TRBV19,TRBJ1-5,CASSMDRISNQPQHF,TGTGCCAGTAGTATGGACAGAATTAGCAATCAGCCCCAGCATTTT
NA,NA,TRBV7-2,TRBJ1-2,CASSLGHLPWAYTF,TGTGCCAGCAGCTTAGGGCATCTTCCTTGGGCCTACACCTTC
NA,NA,TRBV27,TRBJ1-5,CASSNQGNQPQHF,TGTGCCAGCAGTAATCAGGGAAATCAGCCCCAGCATTTT
NA,TRBD1,TRBV5-4,TRBJ1-2,CASSVQGARNGYTF,TGTGCCAGCAGCGTACAGGGGGCGCGTAATGGCTACACCTTC
NA,TRBD2,TRBV7-2,TRBJ2-3,CASSLVALAGGPNTQYF,TGTGCCAGCAGCTTAGTCGCTCTAGCGGGGGGGCCGAATACGCAGTATTTT
NA,TRBD1,TRBV27,TRBJ1-5,CASSLWDRGREGNQPQHF,TGTGCCAGCAGTTTATGGGACAGGGGGCGGGAAGGCAATCAGCCCCAGCATTTT
NA,NA,TRBV4-1,TRBJ2-1,CATGGLLGAQFF,TGCGCCACCGGGGGACTCCTCGGCGCGCAGTTCTTC
NA,NA,TRBV6-2/TRBV6-3,TRBJ1-2,CASSPGTGGEYGYTF,TGTGCCAGCAGCCCTGGTACGGGCGGGGAGTATGGCTACACCTTC
NA,NA,TRBV2,TRBJ1-1,CASSPRTAMNTEAFF,TGTGCCAGCAGCCCACGGACAGCCATGAACACTGAAGCTTTCTTT
NA,NA,TRBV30,TRBJ1-1,CAWSVRGRGNTEAFF,TGTGCCTGGAGTGTACGGGGCAGGGGGAACACTGAAGCTTTCTTT
once,NA,TRBV3-1/TRBV3-2,TRBJ2-4,CASSPGSAKNIQYF,TGTGCCAGCAGCCCGGGATCAGCCAAAAACATTCAGTACTTC
NA,TRBD1,TRBV9,TRBJ1-5,CASSASDPYRDRDPNQPQHF,TGTGCCAGCAGCGCCTCCGATCCGTACCGGGACAGGGACCCCAATCAGCCCCAGCATTTT
once,TRBD1,TRBV29-1,TRBJ1-2,CSVIGDSLNYGYTF,TGCAGCGTGATAGGGGACAGCCTTAACTATGGCTACACCTTC
NA,NA,TRBV6-4,TRBJ2-5,CASIPPHFQETQYF,TGTGCCAGCATCCCCCCCCACTTCCAAGAGACCCAGTACTTC
NA,NA,TRBV11-3,TRBJ1-3,CASSFVQSGFSGNTIYF,TGTGCCAGCAGCTTCGTTCAGTCAGGGTTCTCTGGAAACACCATATATTTT
NA,TRBD1,TRBV6-6,TRBJ2-1,CASTERQGAHEQFF,TGTGCCAGCACAGAGAGACAGGGGGCACATGAGCAGTTCTTC
NA,TRBD1,TRBV5-1,TRBJ2-7,CASSRGQAYEQYF,TGCGCCAGCAGCCGTGGACAGGCTTACGAGCAGTACTTC
NA,NA,TRBV3-1/TRBV3-2,TRBJ2-7,CASSQAPATVNSYEQYF,TGTGCCAGCAGCCAAGCTCCCGCGACAGTCAACTCCTACGAGCAGTACTTC
NA,NA,TRBV5-1,TRBJ2-7,CASSLEGRGEQYF,TGCGCCAGCAGCTTGGAAGGACGAGGGGAGCAGTACTTC
NA,TRBD1,TRBV9,TRBJ2-7,CASSVGPGGPYEQYF,TGTGCCAGCAGCGTAGGCCCAGGGGGACCCTACGAGCAGTACTTC
NA,TRBD1,TRBV6-5,TRBJ2-5,CASSQTRRGETQYF,TGTGCCAGCAGTCAGACTCGCAGGGGGGAGACCCAGTACTTC
NA,NA,TRBV18,TRBJ2-7,CASSPIRNEQYF,TGTGCCAGCTCACCAATTCGTAACGAGCAGTACTTC
NA,TRBD1,TRBV10-3,TRBJ1-4,CAISGTGVEKLFF,TGTGCCATCAGTGGGACAGGGGTCGAAAAACTGTTTTTT
few,TRBD1,TRBV27,TRBJ1-5,CASSRQGGLNQPQHF,TGTGCCAGCAGTCGACAGGGAGGTTTGAATCAGCCCCAGCATTTT
NA,NA,TRBV7-9,TRBJ2-1,CASPRDRREGYNEQFF,TGTGCCAGCCCCCGGGATCGGAGAGAAGGATACAATGAGCAGTTCTTC
NA,NA,TRBV19,TRBJ1-3,CASGGVYSGNTIYF,TGTGCCAGTGGAGGGGTATACTCTGGAAACACCATATATTTT
NA,NA,TRBV5-4,TRBJ2-3,CASSPDRSTDTQYF,TGTGCCAGCAGCCCCGACAGGAGCACAGATACGCAGTATTTT
NA,TRBD1,TRBV12-3/TRBV12-4,TRBJ2-7,CASSQGASYEQYF,TGTGCCAGCAGTCAGGGGGCCTCCTACGAGCAGTACTTC
NA,NA,TRBV29-1,TRBJ2-1,CSVEGIGEQFF,TGCAGCGTCGAGGGTATAGGGGAGCAGTTCTTC
NA,TRBD1,TRBV6-6,TRBJ1-6,CASILGFGQGVGALHF,TGTGCCAGCATCCTTGGGTTCGGACAGGGAGTAGGGGCCCTCCACTTT
NA,NA,TRBV5-6,TRBJ1-1,CASSLGGTGMNTEAFF,TGTGCCAGCAGCTTGGGGGGAACAGGAATGAACACTGAAGCTTTCTTT
once,NA,TRBV30,TRBJ1-2,CAWLRDIPGYTF,TGTGCCTGGTTGAGGGATATTCCGGGCTACACCTTC
NA,TRBD2,TRBV9,TRBJ2-5,CASSVGSGGAFETQYF,TGTGCCAGCAGCGTAGGAAGCGGGGGGGCCTTTGAGACCCAGTACTTC
NA,NA,TRBV6-2/TRBV6-3,TRBJ1-5,CASSYVTGGGQPQHF,TGTGCCAGCAGTTATGTTACGGGGGGCGGTCAGCCCCAGCATTTT
NA,TRBD1,TRBV7-9,TRBJ1-5,CASSLARGTGGNQPQHF,TGTGCCAGCAGCTTAGCGCGCGGGACAGGGGGCAATCAGCCCCAGCATTTT
few,NA,TRBV10-3,TRBJ1-4,CAISAEGFGNEKLFF,TGTGCCATCAGTGCGGAGGGGTTTGGTAATGAAAAACTGTTTTTT
NA,NA,TRBV7-2,TRBJ2-6,CASSFGGANVLTF,TGTGCCAGCAGCTTTGGCGGGGCCAACGTCCTGACTTTC
NA,NA,TRBV3-1/TRBV3-2,TRBJ2-2,CASSHRRETGELFF,TGTGCCAGCAGCCACCGCAGGGAAACCGGGGAGCTGTTTTTT
NA,NA,TRBV28,TRBJ1-6,CASTRPDGTVNSPLHF,TGTGCCAGCACGAGGCCGGATGGCACGGTTAATTCACCCCTCCACTTT
NA,TRBD2,TRBV9,TRBJ2-3,CASSVAGGRPDTQYF,TGTGCCAGCAGCGTCGCGGGGGGCCGACCAGATACGCAGTATTTT
NA,NA,TRBV5-1,TRBJ2-2,CASSPQGQNTGELFF,TGCGCCAGCAGCCCGCAGGGACAGAACACCGGGGAGCTGTTTTTT
once,NA,TRBV18,TRBJ1-2,CASSPSRQNYGYTF,TGTGCCAGCTCACCCTCCCGACAAAACTATGGCTACACCTTC